The next 19 T cell receptor beta chains were all read from a single sample in a study of blood T cell repertoires in COVID-19. Sequencing was performed with immunoSEQ multiplex PCR; in TCRdb, only in-frame clones are kept and a portion is missing. The sample yields about 59,000 clones, more than 75% seen once. The sequenced material came from peripheral blood. The source of these receptors is a man between 60 and 70 years old with acute or convalescent COVID-19.

The J gene is TRBJ2-3, the V gene TRBV18, with TRBD1 identical over 9 bases. The CDR3 loop spans 18 amino acids. V lost 4 bases and J lost 2; bases outside the gene matches: 13. CDR1 is KGHSH, CDR2 LQKENI, per germline. The CDR3: CASSLSASGQGNTDTQYF. In DNA, the CDR3 is TGTGCCAGCTCACTATCTGCGTCGGGACAGGGAAACACAGATACGCAGTATTTT.

The V gene is TRBV7-2, the J gene TRBJ1-5, with D perhaps matching TRBD1 (6 bases). Per the germline V gene, CDR1 is SGHTA and CDR2 is FQGNSA. This CDR3 is 14 amino acids long. The V and J ends lost 2 bases and 4 bases respectively, with 9 bases between them. The CDR3 DNA follows: TGTGCCAGCAGCTTAAAAGGGGGTAATCAGCCCCAGCATTTT. Amino acids: CASSLKGGNQPQHF.

The chain has TRBV5-1 and TRBJ1-3, with D unclear. Germline V gene sequence: CDR1 SGHRS, CDR2 YFSETQ. The CDR3 totals 16 residues. V lost 0 bases and J lost 2, with 12 bases in between. The CDR3 nucleotides read TGCGCCAGCAGCTTGGGGAGGGAGCACACTGGAAACACCATATATTTT. It translates to CASSLGREHTGNTIYF.

This chain joins TRBV5-4 and TRBJ2-5, with TRBD1 identical over 7 bases. V shed 2 bases, J shed 5 bases, and the junction held 6 bases outside the gene matches. The CDR3 loop spans 14 amino acids. In germline, CDR1 is SGHNT, CDR2 YYREEE (reference sequence). The DNA for the CDR3 is TGTGCCAGCAGCTTATACGAGGGGGCGGAGACCCAGTACTTC. Amino acid sequence: CASSLYEGAETQYF.

The rearrangement links TRBV6-1 to TRBJ1-3; D perhaps matches TRBD1 (5 bases). Per the germline V gene, CDR1 is MNHNS and CDR2 is SASEGT. The CDR3 length is 14 residues. V was shortened by 3 bases and J by 4 bases, with 10 bases between the two germline ends. As DNA, the CDR3 is TGTGCCAGCAGTGACAGGGCGGACGGAAACACCATATATTTT. The encoded protein is CASSDRADGNTIYF.

The genes are TRBV5-1 and TRBJ1-1; 11 nucleotides agree with TRBD1. Germline V CDR1 and CDR2: SGHRS, YFSETQ. CDR3 length: 13 residues. Trimming took 4 bases from V and 10 from J; bases not matched to a gene: 6. The CDR3 protein is CASSPPGQGVAFF. CDR3 sequence (DNA): TGCGCCAGCAGCCCTCCGGGACAGGGGGTAGCTTTCTTT.

This clone came up once. The chain has TRBV4-1 and TRBJ2-7; D uncertain. Germline V lookup: CDR1 MGHRA, CDR2 YSYEKL. The CDR3 length is 12 residues. Trimming removed 0 bases at V and 12 bases at J, with 12 bases between. This CDR3 reads CASSQDSNQAYF. The CDR3, as DNA: TGCGCCAGCAGCCAAGATTCCAACCAGGCGTACTTC.

This clone was picked up one time. V is TRBV5-4 and J is TRBJ1-1, with D possibly being TRBD1 (5 bases). The germline CDR1 and CDR2 sequences are SGHNT and YYREEE (reference sequence). V shed 1 base and J shed 11 bases, with 15 bases lying between them. The CDR3 contains 13 residues. CDR3 amino acids: CASSLSPGGAAFF. CDR3 DNA: TGTGCCAGCAGCTTGAGTCCCGGAGGGGCGGCTTTCTTT.

The CDR3 loop is CASSQGHASETQYF. CDR3 in DNA: TGTGCCAGCAGCCAGGGGCACGCCTCAGAGACCCAGTACTTC. This sequence joins TRBV7-6 and TRBJ2-5; D is perhaps TRBD1 (6 bases). The germline gives CDR1 SGHVS, CDR2 FNYEAQ. The CDR3 covers 14 residues. V lost 5 bases, J lost 4 bases, and 14 bases lay in between.

This rearrangement joins TRBV5-1 to TRBJ2-5, with TRBD2 as a possible D gene (6 bases). This CDR3 is built from 14 residues. From germline, CDR1 is SGHRS and CDR2 YFSETQ. The ends were cut back, 7 bases at V and 4 bases at J, with 17 bases in the middle. The CDR3 reads CASHVPGVGETQYF. In nucleotides, the CDR3 is TGCGCCAGCCACGTTCCGGGAGTAGGAGAGACCCAGTACTTC.

This clone was observed a few times. V is TRBV19 and J is TRBJ1-1; D unclear. CDR1 and CDR2 (germline): LNHDA, SQIVND (reference sequence). The CDR3 length is 13 residues. Trimming pared 8 bases from V and 7 bases from J, leaving 17 bases between. Here the CDR3 DNA reads TGTGCCAGTTTCTCGGGGTTTCGGGATGAAGCTTTCTTT. Translating it yields CASFSGFRDEAFF.

The chain combines TRBV5-1 with TRBJ2-7, with D possibly matching TRBD2 (5 bases). Trimming took 4 bases from V and 5 from J, leaving 16 bases between them. The CDR3 extends over 14 amino acids. From germline, CDR1 is SGHRS and CDR2 YFSETQ. The CDR3 region has the DNA TGCGCCAGCAGCAACCCTACGGGGAATCACGAGCAGTACTTC. Translated: CASSNPTGNHEQYF.

CDR3 DNA: TGTGCCAGCAGCGTAGGACGGGGTGAAGCTTTCTTT. Amino acid sequence: CASSVGRGEAFF. This sequence joins TRBV9 and TRBJ1-1; D call uncertain. With 0 bases removed from V and 7 bases from J, the gap between germline ends came to 7 bases. The CDR3 length is 12 residues. The V gene's germline CDR1 is SGDLS and CDR2 YYNGEE.

This clone was observed once. In DNA form, the CDR3 reads TGTGCCAGTAGTTCCTCGGGAATTTCAACTAATGAAAAACTGTTTTTT. It translates to CASSSSGISTNEKLFF. The chain employs TRBV19 and TRBJ1-4; D call uncertain. CDR1 and CDR2 from the germline V gene are LNHDA and SQIVND (reference sequence). V gave up 5 bases and J gave up 0 bases, with 13 bases separating them. The CDR3 loop spans 16 amino acids. Variable domain in full (rest from reference TRBV19 and TRBJ1-4): DGGITQSPKYLFRKEGQNVTLSCEQNLNHDAMYWYRQDPGQGLRLIYYSQIVNDFQKGDIAEGYSVSREKKESFPLTVTSAQKNPTAFYLCASSSSGISTNEKLFFGSGTQLSVL.

The chain uses TRBV14 and TRBJ1-4; weak D call: TRBD1 (6 bases). Trimming took off 8 bases at V and 5 bases at J, with 12 bases between the two ends. CDR3 length: 13 residues. CDR1 is SGHDN and CDR2 is FVKESK in the germline V gene. CDR3 bases: TGTGCCAGCCAGCGGGGGGGCAATGAAAAACTGTTTTTT. It encodes CASQRGGNEKLFF.

The chain uses TRBV7-9 and TRBJ2-3; D gene ambiguous. Between the trimmed V and J ends, which lost 5 bases and 10 bases, there was a span of 16 bases. Germline CDR1 SEHNR, CDR2 FQNEAQ (reference sequence). The CDR3 runs 13 residues. The CDR3 spells CASSVSLGQAQYF. CDR3 DNA sequence: TGTGCCAGCAGCGTCAGCCTTGGCCAGGCGCAGTATTTT.

The rearrangement links TRBV3-1 (or the pseudogene TRBV3-2) to TRBJ2-1; D unresolved. Germline CDR1 is LGHDT and CDR2 is YNNKEL (reference sequence). V was trimmed by 1 base and J by 7 bases, leaving 11 bases between them. The CDR3 is made up of 14 amino acids. The CDR3 loop reads CASSQGYSGNEQFF. Written as DNA, the CDR3 is TGTGCCAGCAGCCAAGGCTATTCCGGGAATGAGCAGTTCTTC.

The chain combines TRBV10-2 with TRBJ2-7; no definite D call. V lost 6 bases, J lost 3 bases, and 9 bases lay in between. Per the germline V gene, CDR1 is WSHSY and CDR2 is SAAADI. The CDR3 sequence is 12 residues long. CDR3 amino acids: CASRADFYEQYF. DNA for the CDR3: TGCGCCAGCAGGGCCGATTTCTACGAGCAGTACTTC.

The genes are TRBV27 and TRBJ2-5; TRBD1 might be the D (6 bases). CDR3 size: 16 residues. Germline CDR1 and CDR2: MNHEY and SMNVEV (reference sequence). Trimming stripped 7 bases from V and 0 bases from J, with 18 bases between. This chain's CDR3 is CASTARGTSYQETQYF. The CDR3 DNA reads as TGTGCCAGCACCGCCAGGGGAACATCGTACCAAGAGACCCAGTACTTC.